The following is a T cell receptor beta chain sequence with its context. Its antigen remains unidentified. This sample was taken from a study of T cell repertoires in cytomegalovirus infection. About the study: CMV infection and matching HLA type were both indicated by public TCR beta signatures.

One entry per CDR3 protein results from TCRdb running MiXCR on the reads. Of approximately 290,000 distinct CDR3 sequences detected, roughly a quarter appear once; the ten largest clones hold roughly 14%. The CDR3 consists of 16 residues. V shed 1 base and J shed 1 base, with 15 bases lying between them. CDR1 SQVTM and CDR2 ANQGSEA come from the germline V gene. Findings and limits, study-wide: Across the ex vivo response, the dominant clonotypes were HLA-C-restricted CMV-specific TCR beta clonotypes.

This TCR derives from a human donor in good health (CMV status not recorded). Some clones in this sample may be carry-over from other donors' samples. This chain connects TRBV29-1 to TRBJ2-3; TRBD1 or TRBD2 may be the D gene (6 bases each). Material for sequencing was PBMCs. The chain's CDR3 is CSVEGGGGWGTDTQYF. The DNA of the CDR3 is TGCAGCGTTGAAGGAGGAGGGGGTTGGGGCACAGATACGCAGTATTTT.